In this sample, the clone carrying this T cell receptor beta chain turned up once. Antigen: not known. This record belongs to a study of T cell responses to AZD1222 COVID-19 vaccine. The method was immunoSEQ multiplex PCR; TCRdb's version includes in-frame clones alone and lacks a portion of them. The table has approximately 130,000 clones, 86% seen once. Second-dose groups at about 4 or about 12 weeks were pooled. CDR3 length equals 14 residues. The V gene lost 4 bases and the J gene lost 8 bases, with 14 bases spanning the gap. CDR1 and CDR2 from the germline V gene are KGHSH and LQKENI. Whole-study findings and limits: The reported proportion of spike-specific TCRs targeting unmutated variant regions was nearly half. Clonal diversity was possibly underestimated, and the donors were mostly white British, with more females. Only a handful of people who got AZD1222 tested seropositive at baseline.

This chain uses TRBV18 with TRBJ1-4, with D possibly TRBD1 on 6 matching bases. The receptor was isolated from an adult who received the AZD1222 COVID-19 vaccine. The source material was peripheral blood, sampled 28 days after the second AZD1222 dose. The CDR3 DNA follows: TGTGCCAGCTCACGGGAACAGGGAGGAGAAAAACTGTTTTTT. Translated: CASSREQGGEKLFF.